Below, 26 T cell receptor beta chains from the same sample are listed, as sequenced in a study of T-cell reconstitution after alpha-beta-depleted transplantation in children. Unique molecular identifiers featured in how the TCRbeta library was prepared. Via MiXCR, TCRdb re-called the PCR reads, giving one row per CDR3 protein. The sample lists hundreds of thousands of distinct CDR3 sequences, about a tenth occurring once. The specimen comprised PBMCs, sampled before TCRalphabeta/CD19-depleted stem cell transplant. These receptors were obtained from a child in the first two years of life with acute myeloid leukemia, due to receive a stem cell transplant.

The rearrangement uses TRBV7-8 and TRBJ2-3; weak D call: TRBD2 (7 bases). The V gene's germline CDR1 is SGHVS and CDR2 FQNEAQ. V was trimmed by 4 bases and J by 2 bases, leaving 19 bases between them. CDR3 length: 17 residues. CDR3 sequence reads: CASSSRGTLAATDTQYF. In DNA form, the CDR3 reads TGTGCCAGCAGCTCAAGGGGGACCCTAGCGGCCACAGATACGCAGTATTTT. Complete variable domain (other parts from reference TRBV7-8 and TRBJ2-3): GAGVSQSPRYKVAKRGQDVALRCDPISGHVSLFWYQQALGQGPEFLTYFQNEAQLDKSGLPSDRFFAERPEGSVSTLKIQRTQQEDSAVYLCASSSRGTLAATDTQYFGPGTRLTVL.

This clonotype was seen at least ten times. The chain links TRBV27 to TRBJ2-5, with 7 bases identical to TRBD1. V shed 5 bases, J shed 0 bases, and the junction held 9 bases outside the gene matches. This CDR3 contains 16 residues. Germline lookup yields CDR1 MNHEY and CDR2 SMNVEV (reference sequence). The CDR3 is CASSPRQGPYQETQYF. As DNA, the CDR3 is TGTGCCAGCAGTCCTAGACAGGGTCCGTACCAAGAGACCCAGTACTTC.

Ten or more counts support this clonotype. The chain links TRBV18 to TRBJ1-5; possible D gene TRBD1, 6 bases. Trimming took 3 bases from V and 4 from J, leaving 7 bases between them. This CDR3 has 13 amino acids. From germline, CDR1 is KGHSH and CDR2 LQKENI. DNA for the CDR3: TGTGCCAGCTCACCGGACAGAAATCAGCCCCAGCATTTT. This gives the protein CASSPDRNQPQHF.

There are many counts of this clonotype. This chain uses TRBV29-1 with TRBJ1-4, with D unclear. Trimming cost V 1 base and J 4 bases, with 4 bases left between them. CDR3 length: 12 amino acids. Germline V gene sequence: CDR1 SQVTM, CDR2 ANQGSEA. The DNA of the CDR3 is TGCAGCGTTGAAGGAGATAATGAAAAACTGTTTTTT. Translated: CSVEGDNEKLFF.

This clonotype has ten or more counts. The rearrangement joins TRBV11-2 to TRBJ1-4; D gene uncertain. The CDR3 runs 14 residues. Germline CDR1 is SGHAT and CDR2 is FQNNGV. V shed 5 bases and J shed 5 bases, with 12 bases lying between them. The CDR3 DNA sequence: TGTGCCAGCAGCCAAGACAACGTCAATGAAAAACTGTTTTTT. Translated: CASSQDNVNEKLFF.

This clonotype came up many times. The rearrangement links TRBV7-7 to TRBJ2-3; D assignment may be TRBD1 or TRBD2 (6 bases each). Germline V CDR1 and CDR2: SSHAT, FNYEAQ (reference sequence). The CDR3 is 13 amino acids. Trimming removed 5 bases at V and 6 bases at J, with 12 bases between. In DNA form, the CDR3 reads TGTGCCAGCAGCAGGGGAGGACAGGATACGCAGTATTTT. Translation: CASSRGGQDTQYF.

This clonotype was recorded at least ten times. The chain is built from TRBV7-2 and TRBJ2-7, with TRBD1 identical over 7 bases. This CDR3 comprises 13 residues. V shed 5 bases and J 3 bases; nucleotides not matched to a gene: 4. Germline CDR1 reads SGHTA; CDR2 reads FQGNSA. DNA for the CDR3: TGTGCCAGCAGCCGAGGGACAGACTACGAGCAGTACTTC. It is translated as CASSRGTDYEQYF.

Many counts were recorded for this clonotype. The gene calls are TRBV12-3 or TRBV12-4 and TRBJ2-6; D gene uncertain. This CDR3 spans 13 amino acids. V lost 7 bases and J lost 0, with 4 bases in between. The CDR3 nucleotides are TGTGCCAGCACCGACTCTGGGGCCAACGTCCTGACTTTC. Protein product: CASTDSGANVLTF.

This clonotype was picked up many times. The chain couples TRBV20-1 to TRBJ2-3, with D perhaps TRBD1 (7 bases). The V gene lost 4 bases and the J gene lost 5 bases, with 19 bases spanning the gap. The germline gives CDR1 DFQATT, CDR2 SNEGSKA (reference sequence). The CDR3 loop spans 15 amino acids. For the CDR3, the DNA is TGCAGTGCTAAAGACCTCGGAGGGGGCGGAGATACGCAGTATTTT. Translating it yields CSAKDLGGGGDTQYF.

The table lists this clonotype with many counts. The gene calls are TRBV27 and TRBJ2-4; 7 bases align to TRBD1. CDR1 is MNHEY and CDR2 is SMNVEV in the germline V gene (reference sequence). The ends lost 6 bases at V and 1 base at J; junction bases unmatched: 6. The length of the CDR3 is 15 residues. The DNA of the CDR3 is TGTGCCAGCAGCCCCGACAGGGCGGCCAAAAACATTCAGTACTTC. Translating gives CASSPDRAAKNIQYF.

The chain uses TRBV29-1 and TRBJ2-1; D possibly uses TRBD1 or TRBD2 (5 bases each). V was cut by 7 bases and J by 2 bases, with 12 bases left in between. The CDR3 spans 13 residues. Germline CDR1 reads SQVTM; CDR2 reads ANQGSEA. The CDR3 region is CSAPGTPYNEQFF. Here the CDR3 DNA reads TGCAGCGCCCCCGGGACGCCCTACAATGAGCAGTTCTTC.

This clonotype showed up many times. The chain employs TRBV5-1 and TRBJ2-5, with D perhaps assigned TRBD1 or TRBD2 (5 bases each). The CDR3 covers 14 residues. The germline gives CDR1 SGHRS, CDR2 YFSETQ. V was cut by 4 bases and J by 2 bases, with 12 bases left in between. CDR3 region: CASSAGTVQETQYF. The DNA for the CDR3 is TGCGCCAGCAGCGCTGGGACGGTTCAAGAGACCCAGTACTTC.

This clonotype was seen a single time. Since a much larger clone is just one base distant, this may be a read error. The chain recombines TRBV3-1 with TRBJ2-3; D may be TRBD2 (5 bases). The V gene lost 6 bases and the J gene lost 1 base, with 17 bases spanning the gap. The CDR3 extends over 16 amino acids. The germline CDR1 and CDR2 sequences are LGHDT and YNNKEL (reference sequence). The CDR3 DNA sequence: TGTGCCAGCAGGCGGAGCCCCCAGCGGCGCACAGATACGCAGTATTTT. This encodes CASRRSPQRRTDTQYF.

This clonotype was observed many times. The V and J genes are TRBV5-1 and TRBJ2-1; D perhaps matches TRBD2 (6 bases). This CDR3 has 16 amino acids. The germline CDR1 and CDR2 sequences are SGHRS and YFSETQ. The germline V and J ends were trimmed by 0 bases and 4 bases, with 14 bases remaining between them. CDR3 amino acids: CASSLGGGESYNEQFF. The DNA for the CDR3 is TGCGCCAGCAGCTTGGGCGGCGGGGAGTCGTACAATGAGCAGTTCTTC.

This clonotype appeared many times. The chain links TRBV5-1 to TRBJ2-1; no definite D call. Germline CDR1 is SGHRS and CDR2 is YFSETQ. V was cut by 0 bases and J by 2 bases, with 6 bases left in between. The CDR3 sequence is 14 residues long. The CDR3 region has the DNA TGCGCCAGCAGCTTGGAGATGGCCTACAATGAGCAGTTCTTC. Translated: CASSLEMAYNEQFF.

The chain recombines TRBV5-5 with TRBJ2-5, with D maybe TRBD1 (5 bases). The CDR3 has 11 residues. Germline CDR1 and CDR2: SGHKS and YYEKEE (reference sequence). The V gene lost 6 bases and the J gene lost 5 bases, with 8 bases spanning the gap. The CDR3 protein is CASIKGETQYF. The CDR3 DNA is TGTGCCAGCATCAAGGGGGAGACCCAGTACTTC.

This clonotype counts as medium-sized (0.01 to 0.1%). The chain recombines TRBV12-3 or TRBV12-4 with TRBJ1-1; D uncertain. The ends were cut back, 4 bases at V and 7 bases at J, with 7 bases in the middle. CDR3 size: 11 residues. The CDR3 DNA follows: TGTGCCAGCAGTTGGCAGAGTGAAGCTTTCTTT. Its translation: CASSWQSEAFF.

The gene calls are TRBV6-6 and TRBJ2-7, with 8 bases that match TRBD2. CDR3 length: 17 residues. Germline V gene lookup returns CDR1 MNHNY and CDR2 SVGAGI (reference sequence). The ends lost 2 bases at V and 1 base at J; junction bases unmatched: 10. CDR3 amino acids: CASSYRSGGGASYEQYF. In DNA, the CDR3 is TGTGCCAGCAGTTACCGGTCCGGGGGGGGCGCTTCCTACGAGCAGTACTTC.

In this sample, this clonotype turned up many times. The chain uses TRBV11-2 and TRBJ2-1; D is ambiguous. V dropped 1 base and J dropped 5 bases, with 12 bases sitting between them. The CDR3 spans 15 residues. Germline V gene sequence: CDR1 SGHAT, CDR2 FQNNGV. The CDR3 spells CASSLAVGWDNEQFF. In DNA, the CDR3 is TGTGCCAGCAGCTTAGCGGTGGGGTGGGACAATGAGCAGTTCTTC. The entire variable domain, with the rest obtained from reference TRBV11-2 and TRBJ2-1, is as follows: EAGVAQSPRYKIIEKRQSVAFWCNPISGHATLYWYQQILGQGPKLLIQFQNNGVVDDSQLPKDRFSAERLKGVDSTLKIQPAKLEDSAVYLCASSLAVGWDNEQFFGPGTRLTVL.

Ten or more counts support this clonotype. As DNA, the CDR3 is TGTGCCAGCAGCCAAGGAGGTGCCGTACGGGGCGATTCACCCCTCCACTTT. Residues: CASSQGGAVRGDSPLHF. The rearrangement uses TRBV4-2 and TRBJ1-6, with D possibly being TRBD1 (5 bases). The germline V and J ends were trimmed by 1 base and 8 bases, with 18 bases remaining between them. Germline CDR1 is LGHNA and CDR2 is YNFKEQ. The CDR3 has 17 residues.

This clonotype was seen many times. The chain links TRBV20-1 to TRBJ2-2; 11 positions agree with TRBD1. J lost 3 bases, V lost 6 bases, and 3 bases had no gene match. Germline assignment: CDR1 DFQATT and CDR2 SNEGSKA (reference sequence). CDR3 length: 14 residues. Written as DNA, the CDR3 is TGCAGTGCCCGGACAGGGGGCTACACCGGGGAGCTGTTTTTT. Protein sequence: CSARTGGYTGELFF.

Points on this clonotype: A much larger clone differs by one base, so this may be a read error. The conserved closing phenylalanine or tryptophan is absent in this CDR3, likely reflecting a read error. The genes are TRBV14 and TRBJ1-1; 7 bases map to TRBD1. The CDR3 runs 15 residues. Trimming at V came to 4 bases and at J to 0 bases, leaving 5 bases not matched to a gene. Germline V lookup: CDR1 SGHDN, CDR2 FVKESK. The CDR3 DNA is TGTGCCAGCAGCCTCCTGACAGGGATGAACACTGAAGCTTTCCTT. Encoded protein: CASSLLTGMNTEAFL.

The sample holds many counts of this clonotype. This sequence joins TRBV5-1 and TRBJ2-5; 9 nucleotides line up with TRBD2. This CDR3 has 14 amino acids. V was clipped by 4 bases and J by 5 bases; unmatched bases: 6. Germline V gene data show CDR1 as SGHRS and CDR2 as YFSETQ. The CDR3 is CASSLSGRSETQYF. The CDR3 nucleotides read TGCGCCAGCAGCCTTAGCGGGAGATCGGAGACCCAGTACTTC.

This clonotype was detected ten times or more. This chain uses TRBV6-1 with TRBJ2-5, with 9 bases aligning to TRBD1. V shed 7 bases and J 2 bases; nucleotides not matched to a gene: 11. CDR1 and CDR2 (germline): MNHNS, SASEGT. CDR3 length equals 16 residues. CDR3 DNA sequence: TGTGCCAGCAAAGACAGGGGGAGGTCACCGCAAGAGACCCAGTACTTC. It codes for CASKDRGRSPQETQYF.

In this sample, this clonotype turned up many times. This chain links TRBV24-1 with TRBJ2-7; D may match TRBD1 or TRBD2 (5 bases each). The CDR3 consists of 16 residues. In germline, CDR1 is KGHDR, CDR2 SFDVKD. V was clipped by 5 bases and J by 3 bases, with 19 bases between them. The CDR3 region is CATSGSTRDGYYEQYF. In DNA, the CDR3 is TGTGCCACCAGTGGATCCACCCGGGACGGGTACTACGAGCAGTACTTC.

This clonotype was observed many times. The V call is TRBV4-1, the J call TRBJ2-7; 11 bases fit TRBD1. CDR3 length equals 15 residues. Looked up from germline, CDR1 is MGHRA and CDR2 is YSYEKL. The V and J ends lost 5 bases and 6 bases, in that order; junction bases with no gene match: 9. The CDR3: CASSASGTGGREQYF. The CDR3 nucleotides are TGCGCCAGCAGCGCCTCCGGGACAGGGGGGCGCGAGCAGTACTTC.